The entry below describes one T cell receptor (beta chain). The CDR3 is made up of 15 amino acids. CDR1 is SGHRS and CDR2 is YFSETQ in the germline V gene. The ends lost 4 bases at V and 8 bases at J; junction bases unmatched: 3. This sample stems from a study of blood T cell repertoires in COVID-19. Looking at the study overall: The study drew acute and convalescent COVID-19 samples from the United States, Italy and Spain. The analysed material was cDNA or gDNA that came from T cells, B-cell-depleted T cells, or PBMCs.

Authors' processing steps: Cell counts per sample came from amplifying reference gene primers. Measured with immunoSEQ multiplex PCR; TCRdb has only the in-frame clones, and not every one. V, J and clone size are those of that table, while D and trimming were read from the DNA. Of about 120,000 clones listed, around 87% are singletons. The chain couples TRBV5-1 to TRBJ2-4; 16 positions agree with TRBD2. The TCR sequence derives from a man aged 65 to 85 with active or convalescent COVID-19. Sequencing was performed on peripheral blood. The CDR3, as DNA: TGCGCCAGCAGCCTAGGGACTAGCGGGAGGGACATTCAGTACTTC. Residues: CASSLGTSGRDIQYF.